This TCR beta chain was sequenced in a study of blood T cell repertoires in COVID-19. The overall study: Both acute and convalescent COVID-19 samples were obtained from the United States, Italy and Spain. Nucleic acid was either cDNA or gDNA, and it came from T cells, B-cell-depleted T cells, or PBMCs.

Per the study methods: How many nucleated cells were present was estimated from reference gene primer amplification. Assay used: immunoSEQ multiplex PCR; TCRdb lists only in-frame clones, some missing. The V and J calls and clone size are taken from that table; D and trimming were inferred from the DNA. The profile shows approximately 330,000 clones, about nine tenths of them singletons. Germline V gene data show CDR1 as GTSNPN and CDR2 as SVGIG (reference sequence). The V end was cut by 0 bases, the J end by 6 bases, with 3 bases between. This CDR3 has 12 residues. During active infection, Seattle patients enrolled and were then monitored through disease.

This sequence originates from a man aged 25 to 40 with COVID-19, enrolled during active disease. The sample consisted of peripheral blood. The genes are TRBV30 and TRBJ1-6; no clear D gene. Here the CDR3 reads CAWSVGNSPLHF. The CDR3, as DNA: TGTGCCTGGAGTGTCGGTAATTCACCCCTCCACTTT.